This is a list of T cell receptor beta chains from one sample in a study of blood T cell repertoires in COVID-19. The method was immunoSEQ multiplex PCR; TCRdb's version includes in-frame clones alone and lacks a portion of them. The data hold about 35,000 clones, with around 87% observed a single time. The sequenced sample was peripheral blood. Receptor source: a human donor in a cohort sampled during active COVID-19. The CDR3 runs from the conserved cysteine through the conserved F or W. The D gene is left open where the match is weak. Rows give clone size only sometimes, using once, few, many, or a class for an expanded clone.

j_gene: TRBJ1-2
v_gene: TRBV28
abundance: .
d_gene: TRBD1
CDR3aa: CASSLDRGVGQYGYTF
CDR3nt: TGTGCCAGCAGTCTCGACAGGGGGGTGGGGCAATATGGCTACACCTTC

j_gene: TRBJ2-2
v_gene: TRBV28
abundance: .
d_gene: TRBD1
CDR3aa: CASSTGTGFPGELFF
CDR3nt: TGTGCCAGCAGTACCGGGACAGGGTTCCCCGGGGAGCTGTTTTTT

j_gene: TRBJ2-1
v_gene: TRBV19
abundance: .
d_gene: .
CDR3aa: CASAGWGVGHNEQFF
CDR3nt: TGTGCCAGCGCCGGTTGGGGGGTAGGACACAATGAGCAGTTCTTC

j_gene: TRBJ2-5
v_gene: TRBV4-3
abundance: .
d_gene: .
CDR3aa: CASSQVTGRGTQYF
CDR3nt: TGCGCCAGCAGCCAAGTAACAGGGAGAGGGACCCAGTACTTC

j_gene: TRBJ2-3
v_gene: TRBV21-1
abundance: .
d_gene: .
CDR3aa: CASSKMVAGGGTDTQYF
CDR3nt: TGTGCCAGCAGCAAAATGGTAGCGGGGGGCGGGACAGATACGCAGTATTTT

j_gene: TRBJ2-3
v_gene: TRBV5-1
abundance: .
d_gene: TRBD1
CDR3aa: CASSIQGAPDTQYF
CDR3nt: TGCGCCAGCAGCATACAGGGGGCCCCAGATACGCAGTATTTT

j_gene: TRBJ1-5
v_gene: TRBV7-8
abundance: .
d_gene: TRBD1
CDR3aa: CASSLVLSGQGKPQHF
CDR3nt: TGTGCCAGCAGCTTAGTTCTTTCGGGACAGGGTAAGCCCCAGCATTTT

j_gene: TRBJ1-3
v_gene: TRBV9
abundance: .
d_gene: .
CDR3aa: CASSVAWGAGNTIYF
CDR3nt: TGTGCCAGCAGCGTAGCTTGGGGGGCTGGAAACACCATATATTTT

j_gene: TRBJ1-6
v_gene: TRBV23-1
abundance: .
d_gene: .
CDR3aa: CASRGGPRSPLHF
CDR3nt: TGCGCCAGCAGGGGAGGTCCCCGCTCACCCCTCCACTTT

j_gene: TRBJ1-3
v_gene: TRBV6-4
abundance: .
d_gene: .
CDR3aa: CASSEGLGNTIYF
CDR3nt: TGTGCCAGCAGTGAGGGACTTGGAAACACCATATATTTT

j_gene: TRBJ2-2
v_gene: TRBV27
abundance: .
d_gene: .
CDR3aa: CASSSPRANTGELFF
CDR3nt: TGTGCCAGCAGTTCTCCTCGGGCGAACACCGGGGAGCTGTTTTTT

j_gene: TRBJ2-7
v_gene: TRBV7-6
abundance: .
d_gene: .
CDR3aa: CASSLKRLGDTNEQYF
CDR3nt: TGTGCCAGCAGCTTAAAAAGGCTTGGGGACACCAACGAGCAGTACTTC

j_gene: TRBJ2-1
v_gene: TRBV7-2
abundance: .
d_gene: TRBD2
CDR3aa: CASSLRLAENNEQFF
CDR3nt: TGTGCCAGCAGCTTAAGACTAGCGGAGAACAATGAGCAGTTCTTC

j_gene: TRBJ1-2
v_gene: TRBV7-2
abundance: .
d_gene: TRBD1
CDR3aa: CASSLRQGEGYTF
CDR3nt: TGTGCCAGCAGCTTACGACAGGGGGAAGGCTACACCTTC

j_gene: TRBJ1-1
v_gene: TRBV7-9
abundance: .
d_gene: TRBD1
CDR3aa: CASSPRGTGGTEAFF
CDR3nt: TGTGCCAGCAGCCCCCGAGGGACAGGGGGGACTGAAGCTTTCTTT

j_gene: TRBJ2-2
v_gene: TRBV11-2
abundance: .
d_gene: .
CDR3aa: CASSLIGGTGTGELFF
CDR3nt: TGTGCCAGCAGCCTCATAGGAGGAACGGGCACCGGGGAGCTGTTTTTT

j_gene: TRBJ1-6
v_gene: TRBV13
abundance: .
d_gene: .
CDR3aa: CASSLLNRDGRSPLHF
CDR3nt: TGTGCCAGCAGCTTACTAAACCGGGACGGGAGATCACCCCTCCACTTT

j_gene: TRBJ1-5
v_gene: TRBV19
abundance: .
d_gene: .
CDR3aa: CASSSGTFNFQPQHF
CDR3nt: TGTGCCAGTAGTAGTGGGACATTTAATTTTCAGCCCCAGCATTTT

j_gene: TRBJ2-7
v_gene: TRBV7-2
abundance: .
d_gene: .
CDR3aa: CASSFGSSYEQYF
CDR3nt: TGTGCCAGCAGCTTTGGTAGCTCCTACGAGCAGTACTTC

j_gene: TRBJ2-7
v_gene: TRBV27
abundance: .
d_gene: TRBD2
CDR3aa: CASSLNGGANEQYF
CDR3nt: TGTGCCAGCAGTTTAAACGGGGGGGCCAACGAGCAGTACTTC

j_gene: TRBJ1-1
v_gene: TRBV5-1
abundance: .
d_gene: TRBD1
CDR3aa: CASSQDRVGMRNTEAFF
CDR3nt: TGCGCCAGCAGCCAAGACAGGGTTGGCATGAGGAACACTGAAGCTTTCTTT

j_gene: TRBJ2-3
v_gene: TRBV9
abundance: .
d_gene: TRBD2
CDR3aa: CASSATSGGAWDTQYF
CDR3nt: TGTGCCAGCAGCGCCACTAGCGGGGGGGCCTGGGATACGCAGTATTTT

j_gene: TRBJ1-4
v_gene: TRBV7-9
abundance: once
d_gene: .
CDR3aa: CASSLGVGATNTNEKLFF
CDR3nt: TGTGCCAGCAGCTTAGGGGTGGGCGCGACTAATACTAATGAAAAACTGTTTTTT

j_gene: TRBJ1-6
v_gene: TRBV7-9
abundance: once
d_gene: .
CDR3aa: CASSLGWDKNSPLHF
CDR3nt: TGTGCCAGCAGCTTAGGGTGGGACAAGAATTCACCCCTCCACTTT

j_gene: TRBJ2-4
v_gene: TRBV7-9
abundance: .
d_gene: .
CDR3aa: CASAYWDTFGKNIQYF
CDR3nt: TGTGCCAGTGCGTATTGGGACACCTTTGGCAAAAACATTCAGTACTTC

j_gene: TRBJ2-1
v_gene: TRBV5-4
abundance: .
d_gene: TRBD2
CDR3aa: CASTPTSGHNEQFF
CDR3nt: TGTGCCAGCACCCCGACTAGCGGCCACAATGAGCAGTTCTTC

j_gene: TRBJ1-1
v_gene: TRBV7-9
abundance: .
d_gene: .
CDR3aa: CASTADVRGAFF
CDR3nt: TGTGCCAGCACCGCAGACGTCCGAGGCGCTTTCTTT

j_gene: TRBJ2-1
v_gene: TRBV3-1/TRBV3-2
abundance: .
d_gene: TRBD2
CDR3aa: CASSQDLLAGAYNEQFF
CDR3nt: TGTGCCAGCAGCCAAGACTTACTAGCGGGGGCCTACAATGAGCAGTTCTTC

j_gene: TRBJ2-2
v_gene: TRBV7-9
abundance: .
d_gene: .
CDR3aa: CASSLAGDTNTGELFF
CDR3nt: TGTGCCAGCAGCTTAGCCGGGGACACGAACACCGGGGAGCTGTTTTTT

j_gene: TRBJ1-2
v_gene: TRBV20-1
abundance: .
d_gene: TRBD1
CDR3aa: CSASKGQLGYTF
CDR3nt: TGCAGTGCTAGTAAGGGACAGCTTGGCTACACCTTC

j_gene: TRBJ2-3
v_gene: TRBV7-3
abundance: .
d_gene: TRBD1
CDR3aa: CASSLTQGDTQYF
CDR3nt: TGTGCCAGCAGCTTAACACAGGGGGATACGCAGTATTTT

j_gene: TRBJ1-2
v_gene: TRBV11-2
abundance: .
d_gene: TRBD1
CDR3aa: CASSFGERQGPGYTF
CDR3nt: TGTGCCAGCAGCTTCGGAGAGAGACAGGGCCCCGGCTACACCTTC

j_gene: TRBJ2-2
v_gene: TRBV5-1
abundance: .
d_gene: .
CDR3aa: CASCPWGTQNTGELFF
CDR3nt: TGCGCCAGCTGCCCTTGGGGGACACAGAACACCGGGGAGCTGTTTTTT